What follows is one TCR beta chain and its context. Antigen unknown. Repertoires were generated with immunoSEQ multiplex PCR, while TCRdb's copy carries only in-frame clones and drops some. The sample lists over 1.5 million clones, 98% occurring once. The data stem from a study of shared clonotypes between healthy human individuals. General study results and limits: Among non-shared clonotypes, generation probabilities were lower than among those shared by all four donors.

The length of the CDR3 is 13 residues. Trimming pared 6 bases from V and 7 bases from J, leaving 16 bases between. The V gene's germline CDR1 is MNHNS and CDR2 SASEGT. The receptor was isolated from a man aged 25 to 40 in good health. Material: naive CD4+ T cells sorted from blood. The subset is: CD45RA+ positively selected. The rearrangement uses TRBV6-1 and TRBJ2-7; the D is unclear. The CDR3 protein is CASSDPPLREQYF. CDR3 DNA sequence: TGTGCCAGCAGCGACCCCCCCCTGAGGGAGCAGTACTTC.